This T cell receptor (beta chain) was sequenced for a study of tumor-infiltrating lymphocytes in oesophageal squamous cell carcinoma. V lost 6 bases, J lost 6 bases, and 15 bases lay in between. The CDR3 spans 14 residues. CDR1 and CDR2 (germline): MRHNA, SNTAGT. Each CDR3 protein is one row after TCRdb ran MiXCR on the PCR reads. The sample consists of approximately 18,000 distinct CDR3 sequences, about 42% of them appearing once. This clonotype was counted many times. The clonotype comes from a female donor with esophageal squamous cell carcinoma. The V call is TRBV6-4, the J call TRBJ1-5; D possibly corresponds to TRBD1 (5 bases). Sequencing input: normal esophageal tissue next to the tumor. The CDR3 here is CASRAPGPGQPQHF. CDR3 nucleotides: TGTGCCAGCAGGGCCCCGGGACCTGGTCAGCCCCAGCATTTT.